This paragraph reports one T cell receptor beta chain. What it binds is not known. The source of the sample is a study of siplizumab effects on memory and regulatory T cells. Regarding the study as a whole: The mean Treg-derived percentage of mappable alloreactive CD4+ clones was around 69% with siplizumab compared with about 28% in controls. Apparently key alloresponse contributors, naive T cells also seemed more diverse than memory cells. Siplizumab led to significantly less abundant alloreactive sequences that could be traced back to unstimulated CD4+ memory cells. Assignment of a naive or memory phenotype failed for roughly 75-95% of the proliferating CD4+ or CD8+ clones.

The repertoire was sequenced with immunoSEQ multiplex PCR; TCRdb's copy has only in-frame clones and lacks some. In the table there are over 12,000 clones, around 49% of which are singletons. The CDR3 length is 16 residues. V lost 0 bases and J lost 4, with 16 bases in between. Germline assignment: CDR1 LGHNA and CDR2 YNFKEQ. Mixed lymphocyte reaction cells were cocultured at 37°C for roughly six days. The genes are TRBV4-2 and TRBJ2-7; D perhaps matches TRBD2 (7 bases). The receptor's source is a human donor in good health; the cells came from an allogeneic mixed lymphocyte reaction. Sequencing used CFSE-low (dividing) CD4+ T cells sorted from an allogeneic mixed lymphocyte reaction. The CDR3 bases are TGTGCCAGCAGCCAAGATCGGGGGGCCCTCACGTACGAGCAGTACTTC. It is translated as CASSQDRGALTYEQYF.